The source of this TCR beta chain is a study of T cells in Graves' hyperthyroidism and ophthalmopathy. RNA transcripts served as the template for amplifying TCR beta CDR3 regions. In the first-round RT-PCR of the TCR CDR3, the HTBI primer set was used. Using its own MiXCR run on the multiplex PCR reads, TCRdb lists one record per CDR3 protein. The sample shows about 620,000 distinct CDR3 sequences, about 16% of them seen only once. The germline V gene has CDR1 SGHTA and CDR2 FQGTGA. The CDR3 length is 13 residues. Trimming shortened V by 5 bases and J by 8 bases, and 13 bases separated the two germline ends. Graves' hyperthyroidism was deemed stable given no ophthalmopathy progression within 18 months. At least ten counts were recorded for this clonotype.

Source material: blood. The rearrangement links TRBV7-3 to TRBJ2-1; the D call may be TRBD1 or TRBD2 (5 bases each). The clonotype was recovered from a woman in her 30s with Graves' hyperthyroidism. The CDR3 DNA follows: TGTGCCAGCAGCCCCAGAGGGGAGCATGAGCAGTTCTTC. It codes for CASSPRGEHEQFF.